The subject of this entry is one TCR beta chain. CDR3 length: 14 residues. Germline assignment: CDR1 SGHTA and CDR2 FQGNSA. Deletions cut 4 bases from V and 5 bases from J, with 14 bases between. Only in-frame clones appear in the TCRdb table, and some are missing; sequencing was by immunoSEQ multiplex PCR. The sample contains more than 65,000 clones, about 76% of which appear only once. This sample is part of a study of blood T cell repertoires in COVID-19. For the study at large: Acute and convalescent COVID-19 specimens originated in the United States, Italy and Spain.

Sequences were obtained from peripheral blood. The chain employs TRBV7-2 and TRBJ1-1; D remains ambiguous. This clonotype originated in an elderly woman with active or convalescent COVID-19. This CDR3 is CASSSGIWTTEAFF. The CDR3 DNA is TGTGCCAGCAGCTCCGGGATCTGGACGACTGAAGCTTTCTTT.